The next 17 T cell receptor beta chains were all read from a single sample in a study of T cell changes during pregnancy in multiple sclerosis. Clones were sequenced by immunoSEQ multiplex PCR, and TCRdb holds only the in-frame ones, with some missing. Of some 73,000 clones in the sample, 80% to 95% were seen once. The source material was peripheral blood, sampled in the third trimester of pregnancy. Every receptor here comes from a female donor in good health, enrolled as a control in a pregnancy study.

The chain links TRBV11-3 to TRBJ2-1, with 7 bases lining up with TRBD2. The trim removed 1 base at V and 2 bases at J, leaving 5 bases unmatched. Germline CDR1 SGHNT, CDR2 YENEEA. This CDR3 comprises 16 residues. The CDR3 region is CASSLVASGTYNEQFF. CDR3 DNA sequence: TGTGCCAGCAGCTTAGTAGCTAGCGGCACCTACAATGAGCAGTTCTTC.

This chain uses TRBV27 with TRBJ2-1, with unresolved D. The germline V gene has CDR1 MNHEY and CDR2 SMNVEV (reference sequence). This CDR3 spans 13 amino acids. V gave up 2 bases and J gave up 5 bases, with 7 bases separating them. Here the CDR3 DNA reads TGTGCCAGCAGTTTAGGCCGCCACAATGAGCAGTTCTTC. It specifies CASSLGRHNEQFF.

The chain recombines TRBV7-9 with TRBJ2-2; D might be TRBD2 (6 bases). The CDR3 runs 18 residues. The germline V gene has CDR1 SEHNR and CDR2 FQNEAQ (reference sequence). The ends were cut back, 1 base at V and 0 bases at J, with 15 bases in the middle. CDR3 in amino acids: CASSLVTAGRTNTGELFF. CDR3 bases: TGTGCCAGCAGCTTAGTGACCGCGGGACGGACGAACACCGGGGAGCTGTTTTTT.

This rearrangement joins TRBV28 to TRBJ2-6; D unclear. V lost 5 bases and J 0 bases, leaving 11 bases between the germline ends. The germline CDR1 and CDR2 sequences are MDHEN and SYDVKM. The CDR3 has 16 residues. This chain's CDR3 is CASSLRFHSGANVLTF. DNA for the CDR3: TGTGCCAGCAGTCTCAGGTTCCACTCTGGGGCCAACGTCCTGACTTTC.

This chain joins TRBV29-1 and TRBJ1-1; 8 nucleotides line up with TRBD1. The CDR3 is made up of 14 amino acids. Losses at the gene ends were 5 bases for V and 4 bases for J; bases not matched to a gene: 9. The germline V gene has CDR1 SQVTM and CDR2 ANQGSEA. The CDR3 reads CSVINEQGVTEAFF. CDR3 coding DNA: TGCAGCGTTATAAACGAACAGGGGGTCACTGAAGCTTTCTTT.

The genes are TRBV7-9 and TRBJ1-6, with TRBD1 matching over 9 bases. The ends lost 4 bases at V and 8 bases at J; junction bases unmatched: 0. The length of the CDR3 is 13 residues. The V gene's germline CDR1 is SEHNR and CDR2 FQNEAQ (reference sequence). The CDR3 DNA sequence: TGTGCCAGCAGCTGGACAGGGGATTCACCCCTCCACTTT. Protein product: CASSWTGDSPLHF. Using reference TRBV7-9 and TRBJ1-6 for the parts outside the CDR3, the full variable domain is DTGVSQNPRHKITKRGQNVTFRCDPISEHNRLYWYRQTLGQGPEFLTYFQNEAQLEKSRLLSDRFSAERPKGSFSTLEIQRTEQGDSAMYLCASSWTGDSPLHFGNGTRLTVT.

The V gene is TRBV19, the J gene TRBJ1-2; no clear D gene. In germline, CDR1 is LNHDA, CDR2 SQIVND (reference sequence). The V end lost 9 bases, the J end lost 0 bases, and 5 bases lay between the germline ends. This CDR3 comprises 11 residues. In nucleotides, the CDR3 is TGTGCCAGCGTAGCTAACTATGGCTACACCTTC. This gives the protein CASVANYGYTF.

J is TRBJ2-1 and V is TRBV30, with D perhaps matching TRBD2 (6 bases). The CDR3 consists of 12 residues. The V end lost 7 bases, the J end lost 3 bases, and 10 bases lay between the germline ends. Germline V lookup: CDR1 GTSNPN, CDR2 SVGIG (reference sequence). In nucleotides, the CDR3 is TGTGCCTCCCCGGGAGACTACAATGAGCAGTTCTTC. This encodes CASPGDYNEQFF.

CDR3 in amino acids: CASRPTSGGSYEQYF. The CDR3 nucleotides read TGTGCCAGCAGGCCTACTAGCGGGGGTTCCTACGAGCAGTACTTC. The rearrangement links TRBV7-9 to TRBJ2-7, with 11 bases fitting TRBD2. The CDR3 runs to 15 residues. Germline lookup yields CDR1 SEHNR and CDR2 FQNEAQ (reference sequence). V lost 6 bases, J lost 1 base, and 5 bases stayed unmatched.

This chain connects TRBV7-9 to TRBJ2-5; TRBD2 aligns across 10 bases. This CDR3 is built from 16 residues. Per the germline V gene, CDR1 is SEHNR and CDR2 is FQNEAQ (reference sequence). The V and J ends lost 4 bases and 0 bases, in that order; junction bases with no gene match: 5. The CDR3 coding sequence is TGTGCCAGCAGCTCCCCGGGACTAGCGTACCAAGAGACCCAGTACTTC. Its protein product is CASSSPGLAYQETQYF.

The chain uses TRBV28 and TRBJ2-3; D not resolved. V was pared by 6 bases and J by 1 base, with 11 bases between. Germline V gives CDR1 MDHEN, CDR2 SYDVKM. The CDR3 is 14 residues long. The CDR3 loop reads CASSRRWGTDTQYF. CDR3 coding DNA: TGTGCCAGCAGCCGGAGATGGGGCACAGATACGCAGTATTTT.

This chain joins TRBV29-1 and TRBJ2-1, with 12 positions matching TRBD2. J gave up 0 bases and V 5 bases, and 8 bases lay outside the gene matches. There are 17 residues in the CDR3. Germline V gene lookup returns CDR1 SQVTM and CDR2 ANQGSEA. Written as DNA, the CDR3 is TGCAGCGTTCAGGGTGGGGGACTAGCGGGCTCCTACAATGAGCAGTTCTTC. This encodes CSVQGGGLAGSYNEQFF.

The chain joins TRBV5-5 to TRBJ1-1; D uncertain. Looked up from germline, CDR1 is SGHKS and CDR2 is YYEKEE (reference sequence). The CDR3 contains 13 residues. V lost 0 bases and J lost 4, with 7 bases in between. The CDR3 DNA is TGTGCCAGCAGCTTGGTAGGGAGCACTGAAGCTTTCTTT. Encoded protein: CASSLVGSTEAFF.

The chain employs TRBV6-5 and TRBJ2-3; D gene unclear. The length of the CDR3 is 13 residues. Between the trimmed V and J ends, which lost 6 bases and 1 base, there was a span of 8 bases. Germline V lookup: CDR1 MNHEY, CDR2 SVGAGI. CDR3 DNA: TGTGCCAGCAGCCCAATAGGCACAGATACGCAGTATTTT. Translating gives CASSPIGTDTQYF.

J is TRBJ2-3 and V is TRBV5-1; TRBD2 matches at 10 bases. CDR3 size: 16 residues. Germline loops: CDR1 SGHRS, CDR2 YFSETQ. With 4 bases clipped from V and 4 bases from J, the junction kept 9 bases outside the gene matches. CDR3 in amino acids: CASSPPSGSAADTQYF. For the CDR3, the DNA is TGCGCCAGCAGCCCCCCTAGCGGGAGTGCCGCAGATACGCAGTATTTT.

CDR3 DNA sequence: TGTGCCAGCAGTGAAGTCACAGGCTATGGCTACACCTTC. It is translated as CASSEVTGYGYTF. This chain connects TRBV6-1 to TRBJ1-2, with a tentative D call TRBD1 (5 bases). The CDR3 length is 13 residues. V dropped 1 base and J dropped 4 bases, with 7 bases sitting between them. Germline V gene data show CDR1 as MNHNS and CDR2 as SASEGT.

The rearrangement uses TRBV7-8 and TRBJ1-5; TRBD1 matches 12 bases. V was pared by 3 bases and J by 6 bases, with 3 bases of the junction left unmatched. The CDR3 sequence is 15 residues long. From germline, CDR1 is SGHVS and CDR2 FQNEAQ. The CDR3 protein is CASSFRDRGLQPQHF. The CDR3 DNA sequence: TGTGCCAGCAGCTTCCGGGACAGGGGGCTTCAGCCCCAGCATTTT.